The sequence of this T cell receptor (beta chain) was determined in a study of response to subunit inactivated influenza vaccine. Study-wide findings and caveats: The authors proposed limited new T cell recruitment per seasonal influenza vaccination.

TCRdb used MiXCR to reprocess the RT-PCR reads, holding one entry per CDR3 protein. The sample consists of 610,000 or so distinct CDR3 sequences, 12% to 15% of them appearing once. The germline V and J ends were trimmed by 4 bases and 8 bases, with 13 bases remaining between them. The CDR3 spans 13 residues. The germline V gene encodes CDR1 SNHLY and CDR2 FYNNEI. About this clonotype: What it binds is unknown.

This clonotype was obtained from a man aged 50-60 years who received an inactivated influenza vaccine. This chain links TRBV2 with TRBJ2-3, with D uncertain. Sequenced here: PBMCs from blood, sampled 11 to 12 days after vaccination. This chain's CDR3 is CASSGSSWSTQYF. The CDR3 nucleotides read TGTGCCAGCAGTGGGAGCAGCTGGAGTACGCAGTATTTT. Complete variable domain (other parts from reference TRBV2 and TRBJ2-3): EPEVTQTPSHQVTQMGQEVILRCVPISNHLYFYWYRQILGQKVEFLVSFYNNEISEKSEIFDDQFSVERPDGSNFTLKIRSTKLEDSAMYFCASSGSSWSTQYFGPGTRLTVL.